The sequence of this TCR beta chain was determined in a study of T cell repertoires in cytomegalovirus infection (dated by TCRdb to about 2019). Turning to the overall study: The peptide stimulations were aimed at well-studied HLA-B-restricted epitopes as well as recently identified HLA-C-restricted CMV epitopes, whose presentation resists viral immunomodulation. Because public TCR beta signatures pointed to carriage of CMV infection together with the matching HLA type, the HLA type of each donor mattered for the analysis.

As encoded in the germline V gene, CDR1 is ENHRY while CDR2 is SYGVKD. The CDR3 holds 20 amino acids from the cysteine to the phenylalanine. Solely the CDR3 DNA is kept, with 60 bases framed from the first base. V lost 2 bases and J lost 6 bases; the stretch between them is 26 bases long. Sequencing took place on an Illumina HiSeq 1500. TCRdb reprocessing: public reads trimmed at Q25 with fastp, clones called with MiXCR, in-frame beta chains kept. Here each entry gathers all rows of one CDR3 protein and keeps the most common genes and DNA. In this sample the table shows 650,000 to 900,000 distinct CDR3 sequences, 25% to 30% of which occur a single time. The ten biggest clones cover about an eighth of the sample. As regards this clonotype: The clone's antigen remains unknown. Base qualities are missing; no much larger clone stands one base away.

Read against the paper, the sample's treatment or condition label means: in vitro stimulation with specific CMV peptide epitopes to enrich CMV-specific T cells. What the authors observed across the whole study: The ex vivo response was dominated by HLA-C-restricted CMV-specific TCR beta clonotypes, which also provided the single most frequent clonotype in two of eight donors. Cumulative frequency of public TCR beta family members discriminated carriers of CMV infection plus the relevant HLA type in this cohort and an independent approximately 340-donor cohort.

This receptor was obtained from a human donor in good health (CMV status not recorded). Some clones in this sample may be carry-over from other donors' samples. The source was cultured CD8+ T cells from PBMCs, collected from culture after CMV antigen stimulation. The chain was built from TRBV10-3 and TRBJ1-6; the D gene cannot be resolved reliably. At the DNA level, the sequence is TGTGCCATCAGTGAGGACCTACTCTGGCCCTCCTCGTCGGGTAATTCACCCCTCCACTTT. Its product reads: CAISEDLLWPSSSGNSPLHF.